The 3 T cell receptor beta chains below come from one sample, sequenced in a study of T cells after yellow fever vaccination. TCRdb itself ran the 5' RACE reads through MiXCR, one entry per CDR3 protein. The profile covers about 130,000 distinct CDR3 sequences, with about 7% appearing a single time and approximately 2.7% taken by the ten largest. Sequencing was performed on CD4+ T cells sorted from PBMCs, taken 10 to 11 days after the first yellow fever vaccination. Every receptor here comes from a man between 18 and 35 years old who received the YFV17D yellow fever vaccine.

This clonotype was seen many times. The gene calls are TRBV12-3 or TRBV12-4 and TRBJ2-3; D unresolved. The V gene lost 3 bases and the J gene lost 7 bases, with 5 bases spanning the gap. This CDR3 has 11 amino acids. The CDR3 region is CASSLGYTQYF. The DNA for the CDR3 is TGTGCCAGCAGTTTGGGTTATACGCAGTATTTT.

This clonotype has a count of ten or more. CDR3 bases: TGTGCTAGTGCCACGGGACAGGGATCGACCGGGGAGCTGTTTTTT. Translation: CASATGQGSTGELFF. This chain joins TRBV12-5 and TRBJ2-2; 9 bases are shared with TRBD1. The V segment lost 7 bases and the J segment 5 bases; nucleotides outside the gene matches: 8. CDR3 length: 15 amino acids. Germline V lookup: CDR1 LGHNT, CDR2 FRNRAP. The full variable domain, in which reference TRBV12-5 and TRBJ2-2 provide the parts outside the CDR3, is DARVTQTPRHKVTEMGQEVTMRCQPILGHNTVFWYRQTMMQGLELLAYFRNRAPLDDSGMPKDRFSAEMPDATLATLKIQPSEPRDSAVYFCASATGQGSTGELFFGEGSRLTVL.

This clonotype was counted at least ten times. V gene TRBV15 combines with J gene TRBJ1-1, with TRBD1 as a possible D gene (6 bases). Germline V gene lookup returns CDR1 LNHNV and CDR2 YYDKDF (reference sequence). Trimming took 0 bases from V and 5 from J, leaving 7 bases between them. The CDR3 is 13 amino acids. Here the CDR3 reads CATSRDRGTEAFF. The CDR3 DNA is TGTGCCACCAGCAGAGACAGGGGAACTGAAGCTTTCTTT.